One T cell receptor (beta chain) is described in this entry. This sample is drawn from a study of blood T cell repertoires in COVID-19. Study-wide background: Italy, Spain and the United States were the sources of the convalescent and acute COVID-19 samples. PBMCs, B-cell-depleted T cells, or T cells provided the cDNA or gDNA that made up the material.

Authors' analysis steps: Researchers report that nucleated cell counts were estimated from reference gene primer amplification. Generated by immunoSEQ multiplex PCR, the TCRdb table keeps only in-frame clones and is missing some. V and J calls and clone size are those listed in that table; D and trimming were worked out from the DNA. The sample yields approximately 200,000 clones, 82% seen once. V was trimmed by 0 bases and J by 8 bases, leaving 8 bases between them. Germline values: CDR1 MNHNY, CDR2 SVGAGI (reference sequence). The CDR3 consists of 13 residues. The sample consisted of peripheral blood. V and J are TRBV6-6 and TRBJ2-1; D unresolved. This TCR came from a woman aged 25 to 39 with acute or convalescent COVID-19. CDR3 protein: CASSYSRYDEQFF. The CDR3 DNA reads as TGTGCCAGCAGTTACTCTCGGTACGATGAGCAGTTCTTC.